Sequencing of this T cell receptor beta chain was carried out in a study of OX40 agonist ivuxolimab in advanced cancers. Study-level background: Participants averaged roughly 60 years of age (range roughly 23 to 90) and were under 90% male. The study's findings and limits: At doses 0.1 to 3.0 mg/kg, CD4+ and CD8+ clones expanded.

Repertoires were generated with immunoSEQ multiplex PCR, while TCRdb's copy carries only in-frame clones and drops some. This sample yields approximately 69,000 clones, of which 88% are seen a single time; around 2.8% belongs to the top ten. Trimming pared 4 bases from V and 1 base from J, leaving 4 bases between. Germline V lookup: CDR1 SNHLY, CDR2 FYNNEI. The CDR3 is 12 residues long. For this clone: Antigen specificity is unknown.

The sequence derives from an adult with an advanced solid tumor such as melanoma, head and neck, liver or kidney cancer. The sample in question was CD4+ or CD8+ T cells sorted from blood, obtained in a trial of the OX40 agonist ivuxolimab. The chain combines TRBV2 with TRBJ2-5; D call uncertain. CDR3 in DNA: TGTGCCAGCAGTGGGCCCCAAGAGACCCAGTACTTC. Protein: CASSGPQETQYF. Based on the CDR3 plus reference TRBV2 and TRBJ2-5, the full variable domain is EPEVTQTPSHQVTQMGQEVILRCVPISNHLYFYWYRQILGQKVEFLVSFYNNEISEKSEIFDDQFSVERPDGSNFTLKIRSTKLEDSAMYFCASSGPQETQYFGPGTRLLVL.